In its sample, the clone carrying this TCR beta chain was seen a few times. The antigen is unknown. At the DNA level, this CDR3 is encoded by other sequences in the same sample as well. This PCR relied on a set of 60 Vbeta primers and 13 Jbeta primers. Sequencing was performed with immunoSEQ multiplex PCR; in TCRdb, only in-frame clones are kept and a portion is missing. The table records roughly 130,000 clones, around three quarters of them present only once. This entry belongs to a study of cytomegalovirus exposure and HLA in healthy donors. For the study at large: For the roughly 370 genotyped donors, 75% to 90% fell within the Caucasian-associated ancestry cluster. The study, taken as a whole, reports: Altogether, around 160 TCR beta chains were recorded as cytomegalovirus-associated. Across donors, sequencing depth was assumed by presence/absence analyses to be roughly uniform. The CMV antigen specificity of a few CMV-associated chains was confirmed through in vitro analysis.

The V and J ends lost 6 bases and 3 bases, in that order; junction bases with no gene match: 2. Germline V gene sequence: CDR1 MDHEN, CDR2 SYDVKM. The CDR3 is 14 residues long. The receptor comes from a man between 18 and 29 years old in good health and CMV-seronegative. The sample taken for sequencing was PBMCs. This chain connects TRBV28 to TRBJ1-6; 7 bases fit TRBD1. The chain's CDR3 is CASRGQSYNSPLHF. The DNA of the CDR3 is TGTGCCAGCAGGGGACAGAGCTATAATTCACCCCTCCACTTT.